These 25 T cell receptor beta chains came from one sample sequenced in a study of shared clonotypes between healthy human individuals (dated by TCRdb to about 2020). CD8 naive samples were CD45RO-negative cells positively selected for CCR7, giving a CD45RA+CCR7+ population that excluded TemRA cells. Libraries were prepared through the immunoSEQ multiplex PCR assay. TCRdb obtained this table from immuneACCESS and retained in-frame rearrangements with V and J assigned. These tables miss some clones; where compared with another copy, unresolved V genes account for less than half of the shortfall, and the remainder is unexplained. For this sample there are about 2 million clones; roughly 94% appear just once. Approximately 1% of the sample is in the top ten clones. Specimen: naive CD8+ T cells sorted from blood. What this sample's cell subset or site label stands for: CD45RA+CCR7+. These receptors all come from a man younger than 35 in good health.

V and J are TRBV27 and TRBJ2-3; 8 bases fit TRBD2. Germline values: CDR1 MNHEY, CDR2 SMNVEV (reference sequence). The CDR3 length is 16 residues. V was clipped by 3 bases and J by 4 bases; unmatched bases: 9. Here the CDR3 DNA reads TGTGCCAGCAGTTTCTCGGGGGGGCCGTATCCAGATACGCAGTATTTT. This gives the protein CASSFSGGPYPDTQYF.

The V and J genes are TRBV5-1 and TRBJ2-5; no definite D call. V shed 3 bases and J shed 2 bases, with 11 bases lying between them. Per the germline V gene, CDR1 is SGHRS and CDR2 is YFSETQ. This CDR3 is built from 14 residues. The CDR3 here is CASSSGRDQETQYF. Written as DNA, the CDR3 is TGCGCCAGCAGCTCCGGGCGAGATCAAGAGACCCAGTACTTC.

The gene calls are TRBV4-1 and TRBJ1-5; TRBD1 matches at 7 bases. Germline-derived CDR1 and CDR2 are MGHRA and YSYEKL. The CDR3 covers 15 residues. Germline trimming cut 0 bases from V and 9 bases from J; bases unmatched to any gene: 8. For the CDR3, the DNA is TGCGCCAGCAGCCAAGATCTCGTAGGGGGCCCGCCCCAGCATTTT. Protein: CASSQDLVGGPPQHF.

This chain links TRBV7-8 with TRBJ2-1; D is tentatively TRBD1 or TRBD2 (5 bases each). Germline CDR1 reads SGHVS; CDR2 reads FQNEAQ. V lost 5 bases and J lost 9, with 20 bases in between. CDR3 length: 15 residues. The CDR3 DNA is TGTGCCAGCAGCCCCTTGTCCGGGGCATTCTTTGAGCAGTTCTTC. Translation: CASSPLSGAFFEQFF.

The rearrangement uses TRBV27 and TRBJ2-1, with D uncertain. The CDR3 runs 12 residues. V was shortened by 3 bases and J by 9 bases, with 9 bases between the two germline ends. CDR1 is MNHEY and CDR2 is SMNVEV in the germline V gene (reference sequence). The CDR3, as DNA: TGTGCCAGCAGTTTCGGGCGTTTTGAGCAGTTCTTC. Its translation is CASSFGRFEQFF.

V usage is TRBV5-6 and J usage is TRBJ2-1; 10 bases are a match to TRBD2. This CDR3 spans 18 amino acids. V was pared by 2 bases and J by 0 bases, with 8 bases of the junction left unmatched. CDR1 SGHDT and CDR2 YYEEEE come from the germline V gene. CDR3 sequence reads: CASSFMSSGGSSYNEQFF. The CDR3 region has the DNA TGTGCCAGCAGCTTTATGTCTAGCGGGGGAAGCTCCTACAATGAGCAGTTCTTC.

CDR3 nucleotide sequence: TGTGCCAGCAGCGTCTCAGGGACAGACTATGGCTACACCTTC. It codes for CASSVSGTDYGYTF. V is TRBV9 and J is TRBJ1-2; 7 positions agree with TRBD1. Germline CDR1 and CDR2: SGDLS and YYNGEE. The CDR3 is 14 residues long. The V segment lost 2 bases and the J segment 3 bases; nucleotides outside the gene matches: 4.

The V and J genes are TRBV6-1 and TRBJ1-6, with D hard to call. The ends were cut back, 6 bases at V and 1 base at J, with 4 bases in the middle. Germline CDR1 is MNHNS and CDR2 is SASEGT. There are 13 residues in the CDR3. The CDR3 sequence: CASRESYNSPLHF. The CDR3 DNA sequence: TGTGCCAGCAGGGAGTCCTATAATTCACCCCTCCACTTT.

This clone has only one observation. This CDR3 is also generated by other DNA sequences in the sample. The chain combines TRBV30 with TRBJ2-3; no reliable D call. Trimming shortened V by 3 bases and J by 3 bases, and 10 bases separated the two germline ends. This CDR3 contains 13 residues. Germline assignment: CDR1 GTSNPN and CDR2 SVGIG (reference sequence). The CDR3, as DNA: TGTGCCTGGAGCGAGGACGGAACAGATACGCAGTATTTT. Encoded protein: CAWSEDGTDTQYF.

The genes are TRBV10-2 and TRBJ2-2, with TRBD1 identical over 10 bases. V was clipped by 3 bases and J by 6 bases; unmatched bases: 4. This CDR3 is 15 amino acids long. Germline V CDR1 and CDR2: WSHSY, SAAADI. In DNA, the CDR3 is TGCGCCAGCAGTGAATGGGACAGGGGCGCCGGGGAGCTGTTTTTT. This translates into CASSEWDRGAGELFF.

A remark on this clone: The same CDR3 is also encoded by other DNA sequences in this sample. The chain combines TRBV19 with TRBJ2-7; 8 bases line up with TRBD2. The V gene end was trimmed by 5 bases and the J gene end by 4 bases; junction bases not matched to a gene: 4. CDR3 size: 13 residues. Germline V gene sequence: CDR1 LNHDA, CDR2 SQIVND (reference sequence). This chain's CDR3 is CASSPGGPYEQYF. Here the CDR3 DNA reads TGTGCCAGTAGTCCGGGAGGGCCTTACGAGCAGTACTTC. The full variable domain, completed using reference TRBV19 and TRBJ2-7, is DGGITQSPKYLFRKEGQNVTLSCEQNLNHDAMYWYRQDPGQGLRLIYYSQIVNDFQKGDIAEGYSVSREKKESFPLTVTSAQKNPTAFYLCASSPGGPYEQYFGPGTRLTVT.

With respect to this clone: One end of the junction varies from germline; a read error may be responsible. The chain uses TRBV7-9 and TRBJ2-5; D uncertain. Germline V gene lookup returns CDR1 SEHNR and CDR2 FQNEAQ (reference sequence). This CDR3 is 12 amino acids long. CDR3: CASNTFQKTQYF. In DNA, the CDR3 is TGTGCCAGCAACACATTCCAAAAGACCCAGTACTTC.

The rearrangement joins TRBV11-3 to TRBJ2-1, with TRBD2 matching over 10 bases. CDR1 is SGHNT and CDR2 is YENEEA in the germline V gene. The trim removed 1 base at V and 8 bases at J, leaving 8 bases unmatched. The CDR3 is made up of 16 amino acids. Here the CDR3 reads CASSLGIPGLAYEQFF. Written as DNA, the CDR3 is TGTGCCAGCAGCTTAGGGATACCGGGACTAGCGTATGAGCAGTTCTTC.

The rearrangement joins TRBV13 to TRBJ2-2, with a tentative D call TRBD1 (5 bases). Germline V gene sequence: CDR1 PRHDT, CDR2 FYEKMQ (reference sequence). The ends were cut back, 4 bases at V and 1 base at J, with 10 bases in the middle. The CDR3 is made up of 15 amino acids. The CDR3 bases are TGTGCCAGCAGCTCACAAGGGGAGAACACCGGGGAGCTGTTTTTT. Residues: CASSSQGENTGELFF.

The V call is TRBV9, the J call TRBJ2-7, with D unclear. This CDR3 has 13 amino acids. The germline V gene has CDR1 SGDLS and CDR2 YYNGEE. V gave up 3 bases and J gave up 1 base, with 8 bases separating them. CDR3 coding DNA: TGTGCCAGCAGCGCCTCAAATTCCTACGAGCAGTACTTC. Protein sequence: CASSASNSYEQYF.

This clone appeared once. The V gene is TRBV25-1, the J gene TRBJ2-1, with TRBD1 matching over 8 bases. Germline assignment: CDR1 MGHDK and CDR2 SYGVNS. The CDR3 loop spans 14 amino acids. With 7 bases clipped from V and 2 bases from J, the junction kept 4 bases outside the gene matches. The CDR3 loop reads CASISGGTYNEQFF. For the CDR3, the DNA is TGTGCCAGCATTTCAGGGGGCACCTACAATGAGCAGTTCTTC.

Details on this clone: Other DNA sequences within the sample encode an identical CDR3. The chain links TRBV27 to TRBJ2-3, with TRBD1 matching 8 bases. Losses at the gene ends were 5 bases for V and 3 bases for J; bases not matched to a gene: 4. The CDR3 is 14 amino acids. Germline V gives CDR1 MNHEY, CDR2 SMNVEV (reference sequence). The CDR3 loop is CASSPGQGTDTQYF. The CDR3 region has the DNA TGTGCCAGCAGTCCAGGACAGGGAACAGATACGCAGTATTTT.

The J gene is TRBJ2-3, the V gene TRBV11-2; 7 bases are a match to TRBD1. CDR1 and CDR2 from the germline V gene are SGHAT and FQNNGV. Trimming took 4 bases from V and 3 from J; bases not matched to a gene: 10. The CDR3 contains 16 residues. The CDR3: CASSSRVGGATDTQYF. In nucleotides, the CDR3 is TGTGCCAGCAGCTCCCGCGTAGGGGGCGCGACAGATACGCAGTATTTT.

The rearrangement uses TRBV2 and TRBJ2-5; D is tentatively TRBD1 or TRBD2 (6 bases each). V was cut by 3 bases and J by 5 bases, with 13 bases left in between. CDR3 length equals 14 residues. Germline CDR1 and CDR2: SNHLY and FYNNEI. This chain's CDR3 is CASSEGGRQETQYF. Written as DNA, the CDR3 is TGTGCCAGCAGTGAGGGGGGCCGGCAGGAGACCCAGTACTTC.

The chain couples TRBV7-2 to TRBJ2-3; D gene ambiguous. Trimming cost V 6 bases and J 2 bases, with 9 bases left between them. Germline CDR1 SGHTA, CDR2 FQGNSA. This CDR3 region has 13 residues. The CDR3 region is CASRNTITDTQYF. Here the CDR3 DNA reads TGTGCCAGCAGGAACACGATCACAGATACGCAGTATTTT.

Turning to this clone: The sample carries other DNA sequences with the same CDR3. The chain links TRBV28 to TRBJ2-7; 11 bases agree with TRBD1. The CDR3 length is 15 residues. CDR1 and CDR2 from the germline V gene are MDHEN and SYDVKM. Germline trimming cut 6 bases from V and 2 bases from J; bases unmatched to any gene: 6. For the CDR3, the DNA is TGTGCCAGCAGCTTTCCGGGACAGGGGGCCTACGAGCAGTACTTC. Protein sequence: CASSFPGQGAYEQYF. The full variable domain, completed using reference TRBV28 and TRBJ2-7, is DVKVTQSSRYLVKRTGEKVFLECVQDMDHENMFWYRQDPGLGLRLIYFSYDVKMKEKGDIPEGYSVSREKKERFSLILESASTNQTSMYLCASSFPGQGAYEQYFGPGTRLTVT.

The rearrangement joins TRBV6-1 to TRBJ2-5; D is tentatively TRBD1 or TRBD2 (7 bases each). Between the trimmed V and J ends, which lost 8 bases and 5 bases, there was a span of 21 bases. This CDR3 spans 15 amino acids. Germline CDR1 reads MNHNS; CDR2 reads SASEGT. Here the CDR3 DNA reads TGTGCCAGCGGACAGGTGGAGGGGGAGGGGGAGACCCAGTACTTC. It yields the protein CASGQVEGEGETQYF.

Remarks on this clone: This sample includes further DNA sequences coding for the same CDR3. This sequence joins TRBV19 and TRBJ1-1, with D uncertain. Trimming took off 2 bases at V and 2 bases at J, with 6 bases between the two ends. The germline gives CDR1 LNHDA, CDR2 SQIVND (reference sequence). This CDR3 comprises 13 residues. CDR3 protein: CASSIWANTEAFF. DNA for the CDR3: TGTGCCAGTAGTATATGGGCTAACACTGAAGCTTTCTTT.

The CDR3 reads CASSASTGTYGYTF. The CDR3 nucleotides are TGTGCCAGCAGTGCTTCGACAGGAACCTATGGCTACACCTTC. This chain links TRBV28 with TRBJ1-2, with D possibly being TRBD1 (6 bases). CDR1 is MDHEN and CDR2 is SYDVKM in the germline V gene. This CDR3 has 14 residues. V was clipped by 5 bases and J by 4 bases, with 14 bases between them.

The genes are TRBV29-1 and TRBJ2-3; a weak D match, TRBD1 (6 bases). This CDR3 region has 16 residues. Germline CDR1 is SQVTM and CDR2 is ANQGSEA. Trimming took off 1 base at V and 0 bases at J, with 14 bases between the two ends. In DNA, the CDR3 is TGCAGCGTTGAAGGGGAACAGGGTACTAGCACAGATACGCAGTATTTT. This sequence encodes CSVEGEQGTSTDTQYF.